The 5 T cell receptor beta chains below come from one sample, sequenced in a study of shared clonotypes between healthy human individuals. Method: immunoSEQ multiplex PCR; TCRdb's copy keeps in-frame clones and lacks some. The sample lists fewer than 1.4 million clones; about 80% were seen once. Input material: memory CD4+ T cells from PBMCs. The subset was: CD45RA-negative fraction. These receptors were obtained from a man in his late teens or twenties in good health. Some clones in this sample may be carry-over from other donors' samples.

The chain couples TRBV30 to TRBJ1-1, with no clear D. The CDR3 has 11 residues. Germline loops: CDR1 GTSNPN, CDR2 SVGIG (reference sequence). The V gene lost 1 base and the J gene lost 6 bases, with 6 bases spanning the gap. The CDR3 loop is CAWSGFSEAFF. The CDR3 nucleotides read TGTGCCTGGAGTGGGTTTTCTGAAGCTTTCTTT.

V usage is TRBV20-1 and J usage is TRBJ2-5; D remains ambiguous. CDR3 length: 10 amino acids. CDR1 is DFQATT, CDR2 SNEGSKA, per germline (reference sequence). V gave up 5 bases and J gave up 5 bases, with 6 bases separating them. Here the CDR3 reads CSASTETQYF. The CDR3 coding sequence is TGCAGTGCTTCCACTGAGACCCAGTACTTC.

This chain uses TRBV28 with TRBJ1-2, with 9 bases matching TRBD1. This CDR3 region has 13 residues. Germline assignment: CDR1 MDHEN and CDR2 SYDVKM. Unmatched junction bases numbered 7, after V lost 6 bases and J lost 8 bases. CDR3 region: CASRITGGGGYTF. The CDR3 DNA is TGTGCCAGCAGAATTACAGGGGGCGGAGGCTACACCTTC.

The rearrangement uses TRBV7-2 and TRBJ1-1; no clear D. Per the germline V gene, CDR1 is SGHTA and CDR2 is FQGNSA. V lost 0 bases and J lost 11, with 13 bases in between. The CDR3 spans 13 residues. This CDR3 reads CASSLAGWTGAFF. The CDR3 DNA follows: TGTGCCAGCAGCTTAGCCGGATGGACGGGGGCTTTCTTT.

The V and J genes are TRBV9 and TRBJ2-7; possibly TRBD2 for D (6 bases). Germline V gives CDR1 SGDLS, CDR2 YYNGEE. The CDR3 totals 13 residues. The ends were cut back, 0 bases at V and 6 bases at J, with 10 bases in the middle. This CDR3 reads CASSVGGVGEQYF. Here the CDR3 DNA reads TGTGCCAGCAGCGTAGGCGGGGTTGGCGAGCAGTACTTC.